These 21 T cell receptor beta chains originate from one sample sequenced in a study of OX40 agonist ivuxolimab in advanced cancers. Here immunoSEQ multiplex PCR was the method, and the copy in TCRdb shows in-frame clones only, minus some. This sample has 45,000 to 65,000 clones; 88% occur once, and the top ten carry around 3.3%. The material was CD4+ or CD8+ T cells sorted from blood, obtained in a trial of the OX40 agonist ivuxolimab. All receptors come from an adult with an advanced solid tumor such as melanoma, head and neck, liver or kidney cancer.

The gene calls are TRBV6-5 and TRBJ1-3; the match to TRBD1 covers 7 bases. CDR1 is MNHEY and CDR2 is SVGAGI in the germline V gene. The CDR3 totals 15 residues. The J segment lost 4 bases and the V segment lost 6 bases, leaving 9 bases of the junction unmatched. CDR3 amino acids: CASSQGGVIGNTIYF. As DNA, the CDR3 is TGTGCCAGCAGCCAGGGGGGGGTTATCGGAAACACCATATATTTT.

The rearrangement uses TRBV6-1 and TRBJ1-5; the match to TRBD1 covers 9 bases. The CDR3 loop spans 15 amino acids. From germline, CDR1 is MNHNS and CDR2 SASEGT. V gave up 3 bases and J gave up 3 bases; unmatched junction bases: 3. Here the CDR3 reads CASSDGQGNNQPQHF. In DNA, the CDR3 is TGTGCCAGCAGTGATGGACAGGGGAACAATCAGCCCCAGCATTTT.

V usage is TRBV19 and J usage is TRBJ2-1, with 8 positions matching TRBD2. The CDR3 is 17 residues long. With 4 bases clipped from V and 5 bases from J, the junction kept 13 bases outside the gene matches. From germline, CDR1 is LNHDA and CDR2 SQIVND (reference sequence). CDR3 sequence: CASSTPLGAGGHNEQFF. The CDR3 nucleotides read TGTGCCAGTAGTACTCCCCTTGGGGCGGGAGGACACAATGAGCAGTTCTTC.

V gene TRBV7-2 combines with J gene TRBJ2-7; 7 positions match TRBD2. V gave up 1 base and J gave up 3 bases; unmatched junction bases: 15. The CDR3 has 18 amino acids. Looked up from germline, CDR1 is SGHTA and CDR2 is FQGNSA. CDR3 sequence reads: CASSLDGRPLRGDYEQYF. For the CDR3, the DNA is TGTGCCAGCAGCTTAGACGGGAGGCCCCTTAGGGGAGACTACGAGCAGTACTTC. Full variable domain (remainder filled in from reference TRBV7-2 and TRBJ2-7): GAGVSQSPSNKVTEKGKDVELRCDPISGHTALYWYRQSLGQGLEFLIYFQGNSAPDKSGLPSDRFSAERTGGSVSTLTIQRTQQEDSAVYLCASSLDGRPLRGDYEQYFGPGTRLTVT.

This sequence joins TRBV28 and TRBJ2-7, with D perhaps matching TRBD2 (6 bases). CDR3 length: 12 residues. V was pared by 3 bases and J by 7 bases, with 10 bases between. Germline CDR1 and CDR2: MDHEN and SYDVKM. The CDR3 region is CASSLGLVEQYF. The DNA for the CDR3 is TGTGCCAGCAGTTTGGGACTTGTTGAGCAGTACTTC.

The chain combines TRBV21-1 with TRBJ1-5. TRBV21-1 is flagged as a pseudogene. The CDR3 runs 17 residues. The CDR3 sequence: CASSTRRVWRSNQPQHF. The CDR3 DNA reads as TGTGCCAGCAGTACGCGGCGGGTATGGCGGAGCAATCAGCCCCAGCATTTT.

V and J are TRBV25-1 and TRBJ2-2; 7 bases line up with TRBD1. The junction had 8 bases not matched to a gene; V was cut back by 6 bases and J by 4 bases. In germline, CDR1 is MGHDK, CDR2 SYGVNS. The CDR3 loop spans 15 amino acids. The CDR3 is CASSPTGLSTGELFF. The CDR3 DNA is TGTGCCAGCAGCCCGACAGGGTTGAGCACCGGGGAGCTGTTTTTT.

The table lists this clone with a few counts. The chain is built from TRBV10-1 and TRBJ1-1; a possible D gene is TRBD1 (5 bases). The CDR3 totals 14 residues. CDR1 and CDR2 from the germline V gene are WNHNN and SYGVQD (reference sequence). Trimming shortened V by 0 bases and J by 4 bases, and 9 bases separated the two germline ends. The CDR3 here is CASSESGGFTEAFF. CDR3 nucleotide sequence: TGCGCCAGCAGTGAGTCTGGGGGTTTCACTGAAGCTTTCTTT.

The gene calls are TRBV7-2 and TRBJ2-3; no definite D call. This CDR3 is 15 amino acids long. V was trimmed by 1 base and J by 6 bases, leaving 14 bases between them. The germline gives CDR1 SGHTA, CDR2 FQGNSA. Here the CDR3 reads CASSLVIQHMDTQYF. CDR3 DNA sequence: TGTGCCAGCAGCTTAGTGATACAGCACATGGATACGCAGTATTTT.

This chain uses TRBV29-1 with TRBJ2-1, with D possibly TRBD1 on 6 matching bases. Germline-derived CDR1 and CDR2 are SQVTM and ANQGSEA. Deletions cut 5 bases from V and 0 bases from J, with 20 bases between. The CDR3 is 17 amino acids. This chain's CDR3 is CSVRSFPTGLSYNEQFF. The DNA of the CDR3 is TGCAGCGTTCGTTCTTTCCCGACAGGCCTCTCCTACAATGAGCAGTTCTTC.

The sample holds a few counts of this clone. The chain employs TRBV5-5 and TRBJ1-2; TRBD1 might be the D (5 bases). V was shortened by 9 bases and J by 2 bases, with 17 bases between the two germline ends. This CDR3 contains 14 residues. The germline gives CDR1 SGHKS, CDR2 YYEKEE (reference sequence). The chain's CDR3 is CATQPAGVNYGYTF. DNA for the CDR3: TGTGCCACCCAGCCAGCGGGGGTGAACTATGGCTACACCTTC.

The rearrangement joins TRBV6-5 to TRBJ2-3; D remains ambiguous. The germline gives CDR1 MNHEY, CDR2 SVGAGI. The V end lost 7 bases, the J end lost 5 bases, and 16 bases lay between the germline ends. This CDR3 spans 14 amino acids. Written as DNA, the CDR3 is TGTGCCAGCATTAATAAGGAGTCGGGAGATACGCAGTATTTT. Protein sequence: CASINKESGDTQYF.

The chain is built from TRBV7-3 and TRBJ2-7, with D perhaps matching TRBD1 (6 bases). Germline CDR1 and CDR2: SGHTA and FQGTGA. Deletions cut 5 bases from V and 0 bases from J, with 8 bases between. This CDR3 has 13 amino acids. The CDR3 is CASSQDSSYEQYF. The CDR3 nucleotides are TGTGCCAGCAGCCAGGACAGCTCCTACGAGCAGTACTTC. The whole variable domain, filled in from reference TRBV7-3 and TRBJ2-7, reads GAGVSQTPSNKVTEKGKYVELRCDPISGHTALYWYRQSLGQGPEFLIYFQGTGAADDSGLPNDRFFAVRPEGSVSTLKIQRTERGDSAVYLCASSQDSSYEQYFGPGTRLTVT.

Only a few counts were recorded for this clone. The rearrangement uses TRBV6-5 and TRBJ1-2, with a weak D call TRBD1 (5 bases). This CDR3 region has 13 residues. Germline V lookup: CDR1 MNHEY, CDR2 SVGAGI. The V gene lost 2 bases and the J gene lost 4 bases, with 8 bases spanning the gap. The chain's CDR3 is CASSYGDFYGYTF. The CDR3 coding sequence is TGTGCCAGCAGTTACGGGGACTTCTATGGCTACACCTTC.

The V call is TRBV7-9, the J call TRBJ1-2, with 12 bases lining up with TRBD1. Germline values: CDR1 SEHNR, CDR2 FQNEAQ (reference sequence). The V and J ends lost 5 bases and 2 bases, in that order; junction bases with no gene match: 3. The CDR3 is 15 residues long. Here the CDR3 reads CASSRGTGGNYGYTF. The CDR3, as DNA: TGTGCCAGCAGCAGGGGGACAGGGGGCAACTATGGCTACACCTTC. Full variable domain (remainder filled in from reference TRBV7-9 and TRBJ1-2): DTGVSQNPRHKITKRGQNVTFRCDPISEHNRLYWYRQTLGQGPEFLTYFQNEAQLEKSRLLSDRFSAERPKGSFSTLEIQRTEQGDSAMYLCASSRGTGGNYGYTFGSGTRLTVV.

A remark on this clone: Other DNA sequences in the sample encode the same CDR3. The CDR3 coding sequence is TGTGCCAGCAGCTTAGGGGACGGCCCGTACGAGCAGTACTTC. As protein: CASSLGDGPYEQYF. The gene calls are TRBV7-9 and TRBJ2-7; D may correspond to TRBD1 or TRBD2 (5 bases each). V shed 1 base and J shed 4 bases, with 11 bases lying between them. The CDR3 loop spans 14 amino acids. The germline gives CDR1 SEHNR, CDR2 FQNEAQ (reference sequence). Drawing the rest from reference TRBV7-9 and TRBJ2-7, the complete variable domain is DTGVSQNPRHKITKRGQNVTFRCDPISEHNRLYWYRQTLGQGPEFLTYFQNEAQLEKSRLLSDRFSAERPKGSFSTLEIQRTEQGDSAMYLCASSLGDGPYEQYFGPGTRLTVT.

V usage is TRBV15 and J usage is TRBJ2-1; possible D gene TRBD2, 5 bases. Germline V lookup: CDR1 LNHNV, CDR2 YYDKDF (reference sequence). The CDR3 runs to 15 residues. Trimming pared 0 bases from V and 4 bases from J, leaving 10 bases between. CDR3 in amino acids: CATSRDLGGYNEQFF. CDR3 in DNA: TGTGCCACCAGCAGAGATTTGGGCGGGTACAATGAGCAGTTCTTC.

The chain recombines TRBV7-9 with TRBJ1-5; the match to TRBD1 covers 9 bases. V shed 6 bases and J 1 base; nucleotides not matched to a gene: 13. Germline CDR1 reads SEHNR; CDR2 reads FQNEAQ (reference sequence). The CDR3 sequence is 18 residues long. The CDR3 sequence: CASSYPGQGVRSNQPQHF. CDR3 nucleotides: TGTGCCAGCAGTTATCCGGGACAGGGAGTCAGAAGCAATCAGCCCCAGCATTTT.

This chain links TRBV28 with TRBJ1-5; D is unclear. Germline V gives CDR1 MDHEN, CDR2 SYDVKM. Trimming stripped 7 bases from V and 0 bases from J, with 13 bases between. The CDR3 is 15 residues long. The CDR3 DNA follows: TGTGCCAGCAAAACACAGAGAAGTAGCAATCAGCCCCAGCATTTT. Translating it yields CASKTQRSSNQPQHF.

This clone was seen more than once but under ten times. The chain has TRBV7-8 and TRBJ2-2, with 8 bases identical to TRBD1. Germline-derived CDR1 and CDR2 are SGHVS and FQNEAQ. V shed 2 bases and J 6 bases; nucleotides not matched to a gene: 2. CDR3 length: 14 residues. The CDR3 coding sequence is TGTGCCAGCAGCTTACAACAGGGGGCCGGGGAGCTGTTTTTT. Protein product: CASSLQQGAGELFF.

The rearrangement links TRBV19 to TRBJ2-1; 8 bases agree with TRBD2. CDR1 and CDR2 from the germline V gene are LNHDA and SQIVND (reference sequence). The CDR3 has 12 residues. Losses at the gene ends were 5 bases for V and 11 bases for J; bases not matched to a gene: 5. The CDR3 loop reads CASSPGLEKQFF. CDR3 in DNA: TGTGCCAGTAGTCCGGGACTAGAAAAGCAGTTCTTC.